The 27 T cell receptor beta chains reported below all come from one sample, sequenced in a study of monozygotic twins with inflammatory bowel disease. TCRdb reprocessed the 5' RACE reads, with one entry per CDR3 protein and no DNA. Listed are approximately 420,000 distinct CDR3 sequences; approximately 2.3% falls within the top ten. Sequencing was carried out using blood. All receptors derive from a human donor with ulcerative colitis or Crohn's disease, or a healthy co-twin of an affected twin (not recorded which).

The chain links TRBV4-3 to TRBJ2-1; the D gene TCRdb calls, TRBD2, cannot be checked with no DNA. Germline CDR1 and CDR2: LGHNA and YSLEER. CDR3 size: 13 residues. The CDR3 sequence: CASSPKDSGEQFF.

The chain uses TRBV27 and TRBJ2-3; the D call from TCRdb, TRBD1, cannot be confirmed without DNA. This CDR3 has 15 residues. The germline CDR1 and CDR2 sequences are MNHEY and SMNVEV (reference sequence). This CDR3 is CASSTGESATDTQYF.

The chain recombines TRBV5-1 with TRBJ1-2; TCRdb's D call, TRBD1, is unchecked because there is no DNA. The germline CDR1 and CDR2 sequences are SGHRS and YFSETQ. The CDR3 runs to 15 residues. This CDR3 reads CASSFEGQGGDGYTF.

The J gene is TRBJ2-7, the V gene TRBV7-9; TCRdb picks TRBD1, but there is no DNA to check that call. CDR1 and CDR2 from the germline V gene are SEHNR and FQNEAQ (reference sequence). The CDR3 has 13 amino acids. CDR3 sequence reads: CASSLGSGSEQYF.

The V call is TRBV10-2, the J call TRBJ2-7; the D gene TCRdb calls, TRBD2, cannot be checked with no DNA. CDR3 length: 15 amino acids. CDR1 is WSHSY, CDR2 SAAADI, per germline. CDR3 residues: CASSEAGGPTYEQYF.

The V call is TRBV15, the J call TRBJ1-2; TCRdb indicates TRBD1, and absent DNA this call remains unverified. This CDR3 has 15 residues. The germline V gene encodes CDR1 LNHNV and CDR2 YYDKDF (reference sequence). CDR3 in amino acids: CATSRRGQGASGYTF.

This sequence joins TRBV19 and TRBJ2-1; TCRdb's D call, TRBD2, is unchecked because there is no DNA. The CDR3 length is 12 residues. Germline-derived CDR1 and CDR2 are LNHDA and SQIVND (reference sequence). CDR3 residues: CASSMGLGEQFF.

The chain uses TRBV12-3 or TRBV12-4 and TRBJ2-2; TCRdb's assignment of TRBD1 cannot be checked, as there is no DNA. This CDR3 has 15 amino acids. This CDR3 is CASSLRGLDAGELFF.

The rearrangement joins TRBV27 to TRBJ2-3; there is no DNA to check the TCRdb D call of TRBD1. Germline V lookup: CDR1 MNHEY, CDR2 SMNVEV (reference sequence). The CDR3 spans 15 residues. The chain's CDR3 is CASRKGQGARDTQYF.

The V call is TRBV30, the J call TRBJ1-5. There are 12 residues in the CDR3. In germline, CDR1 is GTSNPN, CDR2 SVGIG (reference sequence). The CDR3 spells CAWSETTSPQHF.

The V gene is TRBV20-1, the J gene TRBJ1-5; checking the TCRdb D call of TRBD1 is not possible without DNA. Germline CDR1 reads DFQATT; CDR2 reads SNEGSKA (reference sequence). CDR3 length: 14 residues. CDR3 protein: CSHRVGYSNQPQHF.

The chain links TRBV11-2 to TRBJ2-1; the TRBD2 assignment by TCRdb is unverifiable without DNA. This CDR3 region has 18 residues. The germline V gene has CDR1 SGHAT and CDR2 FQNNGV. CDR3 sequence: CASSSGGGGRPINNEQFF.

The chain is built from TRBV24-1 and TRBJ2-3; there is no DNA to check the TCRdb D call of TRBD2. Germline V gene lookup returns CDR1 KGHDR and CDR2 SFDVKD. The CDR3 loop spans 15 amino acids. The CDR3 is CATSPSSGRVDTQYF.

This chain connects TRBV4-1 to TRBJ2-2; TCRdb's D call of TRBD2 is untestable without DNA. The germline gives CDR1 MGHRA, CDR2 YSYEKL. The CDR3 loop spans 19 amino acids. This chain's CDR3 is CASSRQGLAGGSGTGELFF.

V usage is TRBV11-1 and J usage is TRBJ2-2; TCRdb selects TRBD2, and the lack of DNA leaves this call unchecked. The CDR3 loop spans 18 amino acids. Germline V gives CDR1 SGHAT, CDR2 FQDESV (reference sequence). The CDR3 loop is CASSARRLAGGRSGELFF.

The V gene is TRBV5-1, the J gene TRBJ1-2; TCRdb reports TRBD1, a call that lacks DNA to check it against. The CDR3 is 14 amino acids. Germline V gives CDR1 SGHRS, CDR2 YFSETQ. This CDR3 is CASSLGRDRGGYTF.

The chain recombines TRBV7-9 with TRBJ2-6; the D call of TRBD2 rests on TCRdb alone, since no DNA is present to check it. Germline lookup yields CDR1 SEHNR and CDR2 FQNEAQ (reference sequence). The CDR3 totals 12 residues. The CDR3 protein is CAGGTGANVLTF.

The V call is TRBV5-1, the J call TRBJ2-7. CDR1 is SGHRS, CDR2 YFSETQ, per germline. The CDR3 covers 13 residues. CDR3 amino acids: CASSLPSSYEQYF.

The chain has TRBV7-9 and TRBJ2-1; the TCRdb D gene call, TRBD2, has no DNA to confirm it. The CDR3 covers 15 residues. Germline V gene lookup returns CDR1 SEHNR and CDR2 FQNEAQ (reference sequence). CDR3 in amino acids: CASSLVSGGAYEQFF.

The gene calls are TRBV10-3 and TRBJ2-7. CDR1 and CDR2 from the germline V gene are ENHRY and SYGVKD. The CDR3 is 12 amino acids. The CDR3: CAISDRSYEQYF.

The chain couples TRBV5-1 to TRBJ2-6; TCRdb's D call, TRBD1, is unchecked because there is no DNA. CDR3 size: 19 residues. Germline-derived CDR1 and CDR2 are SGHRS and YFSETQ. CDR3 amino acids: CASSPRLPGQGSGANVLTF.

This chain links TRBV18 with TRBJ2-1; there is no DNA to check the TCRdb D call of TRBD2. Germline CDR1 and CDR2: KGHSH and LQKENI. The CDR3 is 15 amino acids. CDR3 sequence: CASSPISGGNNEQFF.

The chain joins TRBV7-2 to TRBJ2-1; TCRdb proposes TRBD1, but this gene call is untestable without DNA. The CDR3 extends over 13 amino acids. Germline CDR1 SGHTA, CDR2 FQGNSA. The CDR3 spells CASSVNGAGAQFF.

CDR3: CASSLGQRAGELFF. J is TRBJ2-2 and V is TRBV19; checking the TCRdb D call of TRBD2 is not possible without DNA. The CDR3 contains 14 residues. Germline loops: CDR1 LNHDA, CDR2 SQIVND (reference sequence).

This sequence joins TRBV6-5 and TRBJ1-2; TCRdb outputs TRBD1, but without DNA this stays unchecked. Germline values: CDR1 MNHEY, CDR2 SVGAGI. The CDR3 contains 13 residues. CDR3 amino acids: CASSYSPGGGYTF.

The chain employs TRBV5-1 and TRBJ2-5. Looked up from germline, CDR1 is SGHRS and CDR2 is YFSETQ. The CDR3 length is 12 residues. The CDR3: CASSPSGETQYF.

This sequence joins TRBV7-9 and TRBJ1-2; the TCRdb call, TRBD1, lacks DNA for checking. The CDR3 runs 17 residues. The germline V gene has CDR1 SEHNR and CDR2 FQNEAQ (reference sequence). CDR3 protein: CASSPDLGTGVGDGYTF.